Listed below are T cell receptor beta chains from one sample, sequenced in a study of cytomegalovirus exposure and HLA in healthy donors. Sequencing was performed with immunoSEQ multiplex PCR; in TCRdb, only in-frame clones are kept and a portion is missing. This sample carries some 70,000 clones, roughly three quarters of them seen once, and the ten largest clones take over 2.5%. What was sequenced was PBMCs. Receptor source: a man between 18 and 29 years old in good health and CMV-seronegative. The CDR3 runs from the conserved cysteine through the conserved F or W. A D gene is named only where the DNA matches it firmly. Clone size appears in some rows only: once, few, many, or a class for an expanded clone.

V gene	J gene	D gene	clone size	CDR3 protein	CDR3 DNA
TRBV9	TRBJ2-3	TRBD2	few	CASSVGLAGGTDTQYF	TGTGCCAGCAGCGTAGGTCTAGCGGGGGGCACAGATACGCAGTATTTT
TRBV5-1	TRBJ2-5	-	-	CASSLARTQYF	TGCGCCAGCAGCTTGGCCCGGACCCAGTACTTC
TRBV7-8	TRBJ1-1	-	few	CASSIYRAGNTEAFF	TGTGCCAGCAGCATATACAGGGCGGGGAACACTGAAGCTTTCTTT
TRBV19	TRBJ1-5	-	-	CASSVAGVSNQPQHF	TGTGCCAGTAGTGTGGCGGGGGTGAGCAATCAGCCCCAGCATTTT
TRBV19	TRBJ1-3	-	-	CASSIDSSGNTIYF	TGTGCCAGTAGTATTGACAGCTCTGGAAACACCATATATTTT
TRBV6-5	TRBJ1-1	-	-	CASSRQSVNTEAFF	TGTGCCAGCAGTCGACAGTCGGTGAACACTGAAGCTTTCTTT
TRBV11-3	TRBJ1-1	TRBD1	-	CASSLTGTANTEAFF	TGTGCCAGCAGCTTAACCGGGACAGCGAACACTGAAGCTTTCTTT
TRBV5-1	TRBJ2-3	TRBD2	few	CASKDGGEADTQYF	TGCGCCAGCAAGGACGGGGGGGAGGCAGATACGCAGTATTTT
TRBV5-1	TRBJ2-2	TRBD2	-	CASSLTSGYQGGELFF	TGCGCCAGCAGCTTGACTAGCGGGTACCAAGGCGGGGAGCTGTTTTTT
TRBV5-5	TRBJ1-2	-	-	CASSSQGANYGYTF	TGTGCCAGCAGCTCCCAAGGAGCTAACTATGGCTACACCTTC
TRBV7-6	TRBJ2-3	TRBD2	-	CASSIVAGGPSSTDTQYF	TGTGCCAGCAGCATCGTAGCGGGGGGACCTTCTAGCACAGATACGCAGTATTTT
TRBV5-1	TRBJ1-5	TRBD1	-	CASSTGDRGGQPQHF	TGCGCCAGCAGTACGGGAGACAGGGGAGGTCAGCCCCAGCATTTT
TRBV5-1	TRBJ1-4	-	-	CASTVGGLGFSLDEKLFF	TGCGCCAGCACCGTCGGGGGACTCGGGTTTAGTCTGGATGAAAAACTGTTTTTT
TRBV6-1	TRBJ1-1	-	-	CATTDVRVNTEAFF	TGTGCCACTACAGACGTCAGGGTAAACACTGAAGCTTTCTTT
TRBV5-1	TRBJ1-1	-	few	CASSTGGGTEAFF	TGCGCCAGCAGTACGGGGGGGGGAACTGAAGCTTTCTTT
TRBV7-8	TRBJ2-5	TRBD1	-	CASSAGQGQETQYF	TGTGCCAGCAGCGCCGGACAGGGACAAGAGACCCAGTACTTC
TRBV7-9	TRBJ2-7	-	-	CASSPPTQKPYEQYF	TGTGCCAGCAGCCCGCCGACTCAAAAGCCCTACGAGCAGTACTTC
TRBV5-1	TRBJ1-2	-	-	CASSLDSPNYGYTF	TGCGCCAGCAGCTTGGACAGCCCTAACTATGGCTACACCTTC
TRBV19	TRBJ2-4	-	-	CASSIRGQEGAKNIQYF	TGTGCCAGTAGTATACGTGGACAGGAGGGAGCCAAAAACATTCAGTACTTC
TRBV13	TRBJ1-2	TRBD1	-	CASSPTIDRGGMGYTF	TGTGCCAGCAGCCCGACAATCGACAGGGGAGGCATGGGCTACACCTTC
TRBV15	TRBJ1-2	-	-	CATSRESRQTYGYTF	TGTGCCACCAGCAGAGAATCGAGACAGACCTATGGCTACACCTTC
TRBV28	TRBJ2-3	-	-	CASSSGARDTQYF	TGTGCCAGCAGTTCGGGAGCTCGAGATACGCAGTATTTT
TRBV7-9	TRBJ1-1	TRBD1	few	CASSLATGMNTEAFF	TGTGCCAGCAGCTTAGCGACAGGGATGAACACTGAAGCTTTCTTT
TRBV5-6	TRBJ2-2	-	-	CASSERPAANTGELFF	TGTGCCAGCAGCGAGCGGCCAGCGGCGAACACCGGGGAGCTGTTTTTT
TRBV19	TRBJ2-6	TRBD2	-	CASSFVGGWTGTALGANVLTF	TGTGCCAGTAGTTTCGTCGGGGGGTGGACCGGGACGGCCCTTGGGGCCAACGTCCTGACTTTC
TRBV6-1	TRBJ2-6	-	-	CASSVTPPNSGANVLTF	TGTGCCAGCAGTGTTACACCTCCCAACTCTGGGGCCAACGTCCTGACTTTC
TRBV6-1	TRBJ2-3	-	-	CASSVQTSGSDTQYF	TGTGCCAGCAGTGTCCAAACGTCGGGATCAGATACGCAGTATTTT
TRBV27	TRBJ2-1	-	-	CASSLQVSSYNEQFF	TGTGCCAGCAGTCTGCAGGTTAGCTCCTACAATGAGCAGTTCTTC
TRBV29-1	TRBJ2-5	TRBD2	-	CSVSTSGAQETQYF	TGCAGCGTTTCGACTAGCGGGGCTCAAGAGACCCAGTACTTC
TRBV6-5	TRBJ2-1	TRBD1	few	CASSYPWTGQCNEQFF	TGTGCCAGCAGTTACCCGTGGACAGGGCAGTGCAATGAGCAGTTCTTC
TRBV19	TRBJ1-1	-	few	CASSIQMNTEAFF	TGTGCCAGTAGTATTCAGATGAACACTGAAGCTTTCTTT